This T cell receptor beta chain was sequenced in a study of T cells in Graves' hyperthyroidism and ophthalmopathy. Study overall: Peripheral blood sampling occurred at initial diagnosis, before any treatment.

Deletions cut 5 bases from V and 4 bases from J, with 11 bases between. Per the germline V gene, CDR1 is SQVTM and CDR2 is ANQGSEA. This CDR3 has 12 residues. The sample holds many counts of this clonotype. The source material, RNA transcripts, was used to amplify TCR beta CDR3 regions. The HTBI primer set drove a first-round RT-PCR of the TCR CDR3. TCRdb used MiXCR to reprocess the multiplex PCR reads, holding one entry per CDR3 protein. The table includes approximately 610,000 distinct CDR3 sequences, under 15% detected once. The sample consisted of blood. The chain recombines TRBV29-1 with TRBJ1-2; the D gene is possibly TRBD1 (6 bases). The origin of this receptor is a woman in her thirties or forties with Graves' ophthalmopathy. This CDR3 reads CSVYGQIYGYTF. The CDR3 nucleotides read TGCAGCGTTTATGGACAGATCTATGGCTACACCTTC.